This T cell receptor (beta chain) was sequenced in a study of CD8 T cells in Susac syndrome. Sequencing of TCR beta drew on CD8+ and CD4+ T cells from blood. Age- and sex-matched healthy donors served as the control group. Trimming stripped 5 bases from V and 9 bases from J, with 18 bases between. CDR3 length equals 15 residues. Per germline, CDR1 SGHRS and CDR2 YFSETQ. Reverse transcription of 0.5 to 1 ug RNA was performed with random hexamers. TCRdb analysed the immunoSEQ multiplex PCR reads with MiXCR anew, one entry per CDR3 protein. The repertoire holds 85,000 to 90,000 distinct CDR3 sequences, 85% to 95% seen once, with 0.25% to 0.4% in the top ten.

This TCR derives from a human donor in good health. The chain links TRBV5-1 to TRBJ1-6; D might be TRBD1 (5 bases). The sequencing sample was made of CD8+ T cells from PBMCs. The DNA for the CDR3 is TGCGCCAGCAGATGGTACGGGGGTCCAGGTTCACCCCTCCACTTT. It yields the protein CASRWYGGPGSPLHF.